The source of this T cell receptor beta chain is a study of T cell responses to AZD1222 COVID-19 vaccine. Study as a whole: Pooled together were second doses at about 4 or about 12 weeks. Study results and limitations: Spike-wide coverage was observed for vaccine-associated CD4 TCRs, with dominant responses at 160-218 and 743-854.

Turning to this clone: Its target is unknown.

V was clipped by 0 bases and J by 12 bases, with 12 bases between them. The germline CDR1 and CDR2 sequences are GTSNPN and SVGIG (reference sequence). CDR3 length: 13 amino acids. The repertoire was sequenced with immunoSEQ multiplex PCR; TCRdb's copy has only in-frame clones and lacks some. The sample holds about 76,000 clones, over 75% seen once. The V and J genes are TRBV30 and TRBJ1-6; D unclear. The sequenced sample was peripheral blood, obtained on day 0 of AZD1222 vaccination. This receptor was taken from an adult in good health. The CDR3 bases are TGTGCCTGGAGTGTGCAGTCTATTCAACCCCTCCACTTT. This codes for CAWSVQSIQPLHF.